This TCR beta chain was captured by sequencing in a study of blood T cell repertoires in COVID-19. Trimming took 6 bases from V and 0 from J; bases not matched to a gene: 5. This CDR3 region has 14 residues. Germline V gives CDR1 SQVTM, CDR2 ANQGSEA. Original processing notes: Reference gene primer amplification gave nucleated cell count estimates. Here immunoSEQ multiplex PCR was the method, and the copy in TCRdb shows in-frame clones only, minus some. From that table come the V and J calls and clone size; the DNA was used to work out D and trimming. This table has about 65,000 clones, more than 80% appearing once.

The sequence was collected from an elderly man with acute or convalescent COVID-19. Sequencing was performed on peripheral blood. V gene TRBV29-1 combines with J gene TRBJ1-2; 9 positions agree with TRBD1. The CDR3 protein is CSVPGTGTNYGYTF. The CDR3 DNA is TGCAGCGTGCCCGGGACAGGGACTAACTATGGCTACACCTTC. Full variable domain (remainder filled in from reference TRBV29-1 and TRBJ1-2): SAVISQKPSRDICQRGTSLTIQCQVDSQVTMMFWYRQQPGQSLTLIATANQGSEATYESGFVIDKFPISRPNLTFSTLTVSNMSPEDSSIYLCSVPGTGTNYGYTFGSGTRLTVV.